The 21 T cell receptor beta chains reported below all come from one sample, sequenced in a study of blood T cell repertoires in COVID-19. Sequencing was performed with immunoSEQ multiplex PCR; in TCRdb, only in-frame clones are kept and a portion is missing. The sample contains around 60,000 clones, 75% to 90% of which appear only once. Sequencing was performed on peripheral blood. These receptors were collected from a woman aged 60-70 years with COVID-19, enrolled during active disease.

The chain carries TRBV18 and TRBJ2-5, with 9 positions matching TRBD2. CDR1 and CDR2 from the germline V gene are KGHSH and LQKENI. Losses at the gene ends were 5 bases for V and 6 bases for J; bases not matched to a gene: 10. The CDR3 spans 15 residues. This CDR3 reads CASSAGGPRVKTQYF. In DNA, the CDR3 is TGTGCCAGCTCAGCGGGAGGGCCTCGAGTAAAGACCCAGTACTTC.

The chain combines TRBV5-1 with TRBJ1-2, with D tentatively TRBD1 (6 bases). Trimming took off 2 bases at V and 7 bases at J, with 6 bases between the two ends. CDR3 length: 11 amino acids. In germline, CDR1 is SGHRS, CDR2 YFSETQ. CDR3 sequence reads: CASSFRGGYTF. The CDR3, as DNA: TGCGCCAGCAGCTTCAGGGGTGGCTACACCTTC.

The CDR3 spells CASSPAGLAGYEQYF. The DNA of the CDR3 is TGCGCCAGCAGCCCAGCCGGACTAGCGGGGTACGAGCAGTACTTC. The chain joins TRBV5-1 to TRBJ2-7, with TRBD2 identical over 12 bases. This CDR3 has 15 residues. V shed 4 bases, J shed 4 bases, and the junction held 6 bases outside the gene matches. Germline-derived CDR1 and CDR2 are SGHRS and YFSETQ.

The rearrangement joins TRBV5-1 to TRBJ2-2, with 13 bases aligning to TRBD2. The ends lost 4 bases at V and 6 bases at J; junction bases unmatched: 6. CDR1 SGHRS and CDR2 YFSETQ come from the germline V gene. The length of the CDR3 is 16 residues. CDR3 amino acids: CASSPWTSGSPGELFF. CDR3 sequence (DNA): TGCGCCAGCAGCCCGTGGACTAGCGGGAGTCCCGGGGAGCTGTTTTTT.

This clone has a single count. V gene TRBV6-6 combines with J gene TRBJ1-2; 9 positions match TRBD1. V lost 8 bases and J lost 4; bases outside the gene matches: 11. From germline, CDR1 is MNHNY and CDR2 SVGAGI (reference sequence). The CDR3 is made up of 15 amino acids. The CDR3 loop is CASRVGQGEFYGYTF. The CDR3 DNA sequence: TGTGCCAGCCGGGTGGGACAGGGCGAATTCTATGGCTACACCTTC.

This chain connects TRBV16 to TRBJ2-7; TRBD2 matches 13 bases. The CDR3 extends over 17 amino acids. J gave up 0 bases and V 4 bases, and 6 bases lay outside the gene matches. Germline V gene lookup returns CDR1 KGHSY and CDR2 FQNENV. The CDR3: CASSPRLAGGVSYEQYF. CDR3 nucleotide sequence: TGTGCCAGCAGCCCCCGACTAGCGGGGGGCGTCTCCTACGAGCAGTACTTC.

The CDR3 nucleotides are TGTGCCAGCAGCTTGGGGCCCGGGGTTGCTGGAAACACCATATATTTT. The encoded protein is CASSLGPGVAGNTIYF. V and J are TRBV5-8 and TRBJ1-3, with unresolved D. Germline-derived CDR1 and CDR2 are SGHTS and YDEGEE. Deletions cut 0 bases from V and 2 bases from J, with 12 bases between. The CDR3 sequence is 16 residues long.

This chain connects TRBV6-2 or TRBV6-3 to TRBJ1-5, with D possibly TRBD1 on 6 matching bases. The CDR3 loop spans 15 amino acids. Trimming took off 5 bases at V and 6 bases at J, with 17 bases between the two ends. Germline CDR1 reads MNHEY; CDR2 reads SVGEGT. CDR3 amino acids: CASSLGTLFGQPQHF. The CDR3 coding sequence is TGTGCCAGCAGTCTCGGGACACTGTTTGGTCAGCCCCAGCATTTT.

The V and J genes are TRBV18 and TRBJ2-7; TRBD2 aligns across 10 bases. After removal of 0 bases from V and 3 bases from J, the junction contained 5 bases not matched to a gene. This CDR3 is built from 16 residues. In germline, CDR1 is KGHSH, CDR2 LQKENI. The CDR3 DNA reads TGTGCCAGCTCACCACCGGATAGCGGGAGGTTCTACGAGCAGTACTTC. Amino acids: CASSPPDSGRFYEQYF. The full variable domain, with the rest looked up from reference TRBV18 and TRBJ2-7, is NAGVMQNPRHLVRRRGQEARLRCSPMKGHSHVYWYRQLPEEGLKFMVYLQKENIIDESGMPKERFSAEFPKEGPSILRIQQVVRGDSAAYFCASSPPDSGRFYEQYFGPGTRLTVT.

The rearrangement joins TRBV27 to TRBJ1-6, with D possibly being TRBD1 (6 bases). Germline CDR1 is MNHEY and CDR2 is SMNVEV (reference sequence). CDR3 length: 15 residues. Trimming pared 1 base from V and 7 bases from J, leaving 11 bases between. CDR3 loop: CASSLYREKNSPLHF. The CDR3, as DNA: TGTGCCAGCAGTTTATACAGGGAAAAGAATTCACCCCTCCACTTT.

V gene TRBV5-4 combines with J gene TRBJ1-4; maybe TRBD1 (5 bases). With 0 bases removed from V and 8 bases from J, the gap between germline ends came to 14 bases. The CDR3 has 15 residues. Germline lookup yields CDR1 SGHNT and CDR2 YYREEE (reference sequence). The CDR3 nucleotides are TGTGCCAGCAGCTTGGGGGCAGGGTTCCGGGAAAAACTGTTTTTT. It specifies CASSLGAGFREKLFF. Drawing the rest from reference TRBV5-4 and TRBJ1-4, the complete variable domain is ETGVTQSPTHLIKTRGQQVTLRCSSQSGHNTVSWYQQALGQGPQFIFQYYREEENGRGNFPPRFSGLQFPNYSSELNVNALELDDSALYLCASSLGAGFREKLFFGSGTQLSVL.

V usage is TRBV19 and J usage is TRBJ1-2; 8 bases fit TRBD1. Germline V lookup: CDR1 LNHDA, CDR2 SQIVND (reference sequence). The V and J ends lost 5 bases and 7 bases, in that order; junction bases with no gene match: 6. This CDR3 contains 13 residues. CDR3 amino acids: CASSRRQGSGYTF. CDR3 DNA: TGTGCCAGTAGTCGGCGACAGGGGTCTGGCTACACCTTC.

This clone occurred once. This rearrangement joins TRBV27 to TRBJ2-1; 9 bases map to TRBD2. CDR1 is MNHEY, CDR2 SMNVEV, per germline (reference sequence). The CDR3 contains 15 residues. The ends lost 0 bases at V and 6 bases at J; junction bases unmatched: 3. The CDR3 DNA follows: TGTGCCAGCAGTTTATCGACTAGCGGACGCAATGAGCAGTTCTTC. Translating gives CASSLSTSGRNEQFF.

This chain links TRBV29-1 with TRBJ1-2, with 7 bases identical to TRBD1. Germline-derived CDR1 and CDR2 are SQVTM and ANQGSEA. Germline trimming cut 0 bases from V and 2 bases from J; bases unmatched to any gene: 6. The CDR3 is 15 amino acids. Here the CDR3 reads CSVEDLSGGNYGYTF. CDR3 coding DNA: TGCAGCGTTGAAGATCTTTCAGGGGGGAACTATGGCTACACCTTC.

The V gene is TRBV6-2 or TRBV6-3, the J gene TRBJ1-5; 7 bases map to TRBD1. The CDR3 contains 16 residues. CDR1 is MNHEY and CDR2 is SVGEGT in the germline V gene. The V segment lost 4 bases and the J segment 6 bases; nucleotides outside the gene matches: 12. CDR3 sequence: CASSSIHRGGIQPQHF. The CDR3, as DNA: TGTGCCAGCAGTTCCATACACAGGGGAGGCATTCAGCCCCAGCATTTT.

The chain is built from TRBV5-1 and TRBJ1-1; 12 bases map to TRBD1. The V gene's germline CDR1 is SGHRS and CDR2 YFSETQ. The ends lost 3 bases at V and 4 bases at J; junction bases unmatched: 7. This CDR3 region has 16 residues. DNA of the CDR3: TGCGCCAGCAGCTCCGGGACAGGGGGCGTTAGCACTGAAGCTTTCTTT. It translates to CASSSGTGGVSTEAFF.

The rearrangement links TRBV6-1 to TRBJ1-5; 11 bases match TRBD1. Germline CDR1 is MNHNS and CDR2 is SASEGT. After removal of 4 bases from V and 7 bases from J, the junction contained 9 bases not matched to a gene. This CDR3 is built from 16 residues. The CDR3 coding sequence is TGTGCCAGCAGTGTCGGGACAGGGGGTCGGGGACAGCCCCAGCATTTT. Translation: CASSVGTGGRGQPQHF.

The V gene is TRBV5-1, the J gene TRBJ1-2, with TRBD1 matching 7 bases. CDR3 length equals 13 residues. In germline, CDR1 is SGHRS, CDR2 YFSETQ. Trimming cost V 1 base and J 8 bases; bases outside gene matches: 5. CDR3 in amino acids: CASSLTGVEGYTF. The DNA of the CDR3 is TGCGCCAGCAGCTTGACAGGGGTTGAGGGCTACACCTTC.

This chain uses TRBV5-1 with TRBJ2-5, with 8 bases lining up with TRBD2. Per germline, CDR1 SGHRS and CDR2 YFSETQ. The CDR3 has 15 amino acids. With 2 bases clipped from V and 4 bases from J, the junction kept 7 bases outside the gene matches. The CDR3 DNA reads as TGCGCCAGCAGCTTCACCGGGACTAGTATAGAGACCCAGTACTTC. Translation: CASSFTGTSIETQYF.

The rearrangement uses TRBV3-1 (or the pseudogene TRBV3-2) and TRBJ2-7; D might be TRBD1 (5 bases). CDR3 length: 14 residues. From germline, CDR1 is LGHDT and CDR2 YNNKEL (reference sequence). The V end lost 3 bases, the J end lost 3 bases, and 12 bases lay between the germline ends. The chain's CDR3 is CASSQNPTDYEQYF. The CDR3 DNA reads TGTGCCAGCAGCCAGAACCCGACAGACTACGAGCAGTACTTC.

This clone was detected only once. The gene calls are TRBV6-5 and TRBJ2-7; 7 positions match TRBD2. The V gene's germline CDR1 is MNHEY and CDR2 SVGAGI. V trimming: 10 bases; J trimming: 0 bases; junction bases outside the gene matches: 9. The CDR3 totals 14 residues. The CDR3 DNA sequence: TGTGCCACTAATCCTAGCGGTAGCTCCTACGAGCAGTACTTC. This gives the protein CATNPSGSSYEQYF.